The clone carrying this TCR beta chain has just one count. What it binds is not known. The CDR3 sequence is 15 residues long. Trimming removed 3 bases from V and 0 bases from J, with 10 bases in between. CDR1 and CDR2 from the germline V gene are SGDLS and YYNGEE. This sample stems from a study of shared clonotypes between healthy human individuals. The overall study: The people who gave samples were two women and a few men aged 18 to 49. Findings of the study overall: Sequencing depth was a factor that was expected to affect clonotype sharing among donors.

Sequencing was performed with immunoSEQ multiplex PCR; in TCRdb, only in-frame clones are kept and a portion is missing. Altogether more than 2,000,000 clones are present, approximately 95% being singletons, with the ten largest covering under 0.45%. This clonotype was obtained from a man younger than 35 in good health. Some clones in this sample may be carry-over from other donors' samples. The material sequenced was naive CD4+ T cells from PBMCs. Subset noted: CD45RA+ positively selected. The chain is built from TRBV9 and TRBJ2-1, with D possibly matching TRBD2 (5 bases). CDR3 sequence (DNA): TGTGCCAGCAGCGCGGTGGGGAGCTCCTACAATGAGCAGTTCTTC. Translated: CASSAVGSSYNEQFF.